This T cell receptor beta chain stems from a study of T-cell memory formation after mild COVID-19. Broader study findings: Contracting CD4+ clones were located mainly in CM and EM, and CD8+ clones in EMRA.

TCRdb redid the calling of the 5' RACE reads with MiXCR, one entry per CDR3 protein. The table includes more than 300,000 distinct CDR3 sequences, over 11% detected once. A remark on this clonotype: Antigen specificity is unknown.

Deletions cut 2 bases from V and 1 base from J, with 12 bases between. Germline V gives CDR1 SGHRS, CDR2 YFSETQ. The CDR3 is 15 residues long. The rearrangement uses TRBV5-1 and TRBJ1-1, with unresolved D. The clonotype comes from a man aged 18-30 years who had mild COVID-19 (a few samples of this study predate the infection). Cell type and time point are not known. Input material: PBMCs or a T cell subset sorted from them (not recorded which). CDR3 sequence reads: CASSFAVNTNTEAFF. CDR3 sequence (DNA): TGCGCCAGCAGCTTTGCCGTCAACACGAACACTGAAGCTTTCTTT. Full variable domain (missing parts from reference TRBV5-1 and TRBJ1-1): KAGVTQTPRYLIKTRGQQVTLSCSPISGHRSVSWYQQTPGQGLQFLFEYFSETQRNKGNFPGRFSGRQFSNSRSEMNVSTLELGDSALYLCASSFAVNTNTEAFFGQGTRLTVV.